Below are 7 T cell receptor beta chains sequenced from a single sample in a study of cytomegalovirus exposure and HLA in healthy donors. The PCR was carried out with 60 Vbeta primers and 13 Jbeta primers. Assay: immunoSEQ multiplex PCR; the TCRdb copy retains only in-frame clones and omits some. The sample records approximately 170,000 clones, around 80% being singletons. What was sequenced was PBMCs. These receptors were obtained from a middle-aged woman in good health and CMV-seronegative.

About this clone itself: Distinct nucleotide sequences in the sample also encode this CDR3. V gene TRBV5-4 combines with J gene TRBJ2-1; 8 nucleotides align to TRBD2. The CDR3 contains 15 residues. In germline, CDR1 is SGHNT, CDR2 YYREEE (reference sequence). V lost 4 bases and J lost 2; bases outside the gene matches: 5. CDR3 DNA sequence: TGTGCCAGCAGCCTGCCGGGAGGGACCTACAATGAGCAGTTCTTC. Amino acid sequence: CASSLPGGTYNEQFF.

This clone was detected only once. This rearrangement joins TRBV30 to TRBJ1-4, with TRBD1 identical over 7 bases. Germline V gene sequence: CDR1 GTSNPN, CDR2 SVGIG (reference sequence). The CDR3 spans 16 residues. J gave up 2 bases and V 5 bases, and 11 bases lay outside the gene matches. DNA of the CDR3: TGTGCCTGGTCCCGTCGGCTGACAGGGACTAATGAAAAACTGTTTTTT. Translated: CAWSRRLTGTNEKLFF. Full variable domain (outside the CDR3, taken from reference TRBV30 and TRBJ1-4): SQTIHQWPATLVQPVGSPLSLECTVEGTSNPNLYWYRQAAGRGLQLLFYSVGIGQISSEVPQNLSASRPQDRQFILSSKKLLLSDSGFYLCAWSRRLTGTNEKLFFGSGTQLSVL.

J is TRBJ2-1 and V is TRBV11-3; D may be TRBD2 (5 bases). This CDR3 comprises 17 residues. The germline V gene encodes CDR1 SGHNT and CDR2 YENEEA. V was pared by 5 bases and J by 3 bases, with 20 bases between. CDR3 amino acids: CASSPARWELYYNEQFF. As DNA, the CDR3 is TGTGCCAGCAGCCCCGCCAGGTGGGAGTTGTACTACAATGAGCAGTTCTTC.

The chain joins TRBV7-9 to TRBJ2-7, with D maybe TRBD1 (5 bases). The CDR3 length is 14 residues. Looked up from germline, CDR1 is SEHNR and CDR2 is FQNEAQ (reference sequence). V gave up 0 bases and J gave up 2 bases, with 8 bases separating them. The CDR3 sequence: CASSLAGDPYEQYF. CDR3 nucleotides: TGTGCCAGCAGCTTAGCAGGGGATCCCTACGAGCAGTACTTC.

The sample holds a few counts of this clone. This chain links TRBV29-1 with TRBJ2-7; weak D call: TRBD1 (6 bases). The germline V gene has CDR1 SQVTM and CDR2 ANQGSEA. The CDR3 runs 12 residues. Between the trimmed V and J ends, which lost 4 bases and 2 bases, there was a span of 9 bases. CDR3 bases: TGCAGCGTTGGACAGGATACCTACGAGCAGTACTTC. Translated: CSVGQDTYEQYF.

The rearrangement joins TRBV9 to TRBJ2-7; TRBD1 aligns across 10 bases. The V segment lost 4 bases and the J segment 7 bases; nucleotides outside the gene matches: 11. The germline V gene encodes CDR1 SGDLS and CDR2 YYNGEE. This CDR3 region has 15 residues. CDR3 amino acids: CASSTLSDRGREQYF. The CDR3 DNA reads TGTGCCAGCAGCACCTTATCCGACAGGGGGCGTGAGCAGTACTTC.

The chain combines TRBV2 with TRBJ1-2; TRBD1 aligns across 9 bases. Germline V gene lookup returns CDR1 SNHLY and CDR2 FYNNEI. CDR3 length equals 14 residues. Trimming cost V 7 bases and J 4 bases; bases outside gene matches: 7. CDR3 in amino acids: CASIRDRAVYGYTF. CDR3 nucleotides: TGTGCCAGCATACGGGACAGGGCAGTCTATGGCTACACCTTC. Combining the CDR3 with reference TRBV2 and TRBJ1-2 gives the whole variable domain EPEVTQTPSHQVTQMGQEVILRCVPISNHLYFYWYRQILGQKVEFLVSFYNNEISEKSEIFDDQFSVERPDGSNFTLKIRSTKLEDSAMYFCASIRDRAVYGYTFGSGTRLTVV.